This entry lists 15 T cell receptor beta chains sequenced from one sample in a study of glioma-infiltrating T cells. Amplification of TCR alpha and beta CDR3 regions from RNA used iRepertoire nested multiplex PCR. TCRdb passed the multiplex PCR reads through MiXCR, listing each CDR3 protein once. The sample holds roughly 200,000 distinct CDR3 sequences; under 55% are singletons and the top ten take roughly 5.5%. The specimen was glioma tissue, nonneoplastic brain tissue, or PBMCs (not recorded which). These receptors were collected from a human donor with low-grade glioma or glioblastoma, undergoing nonglioma brain surgery, or in good health (not recorded which).

This clonotype was seen more than once but under ten times. The chain has TRBV20-1 and TRBJ2-2; 11 nucleotides line up with TRBD2. This CDR3 contains 15 residues. Germline loops: CDR1 DFQATT, CDR2 SNEGSKA (reference sequence). The junction had 4 bases not matched to a gene; V was cut back by 2 bases and J by 5 bases. CDR3 in DNA: TGCAGTGCTAGACTAGCGGGAGGATCAACCGGGGAGCTGTTTTTT. Translated, it gives CSARLAGGSTGELFF.

With respect to this clonotype: Relative to the germline gene, one junction end is altered; a read error may explain this. The chain employs TRBV27 and TRBJ2-7, with D tentatively TRBD2 (6 bases). The CDR3 totals 13 residues. Germline CDR1 MNHEY, CDR2 SMNVEV (reference sequence). The CDR3 reads CASHGSGGYEHYF. In nucleotides, the CDR3 is TGTGCCAGCCACGGTTCCGGGGGATACGAGCATTACTTC.

This clonotype has a count of ten or more. The chain employs TRBV6-1 and TRBJ2-7, with D unclear. Deletions cut 2 bases from V and 6 bases from J, with 20 bases between. Germline lookup yields CDR1 MNHNS and CDR2 SASEGT. The CDR3 loop spans 16 amino acids. CDR3 sequence (DNA): TGTGCCAGCAGTGAACAGTGTCTGCGTGGTTTGTGCGAGCAGTACTTC. It translates to CASSEQCLRGLCEQYF.

With regard to this clonotype: A much larger clone is a single base away; this may be a read error. This chain connects TRBV28 to TRBJ1-3; tentative D call: TRBD1 (6 bases). The CDR3 has 15 residues. V was pared by 5 bases and J by 1 base, with 12 bases between. CDR1 MDHEN and CDR2 SYDVKM come from the germline V gene. The CDR3 coding sequence is TGTGCCAGCAGTGGGGACATTAAGTCTGGAAACACCATATATTTT. Protein product: CASSGDIKSGNTIYF.

This clonotype has a handful of counts. The rearrangement links TRBV18 to TRBJ2-3; no firm D call. The CDR3 covers 13 residues. Germline V gene sequence: CDR1 KGHSH, CDR2 LQKENI. Trimming removed 2 bases from V and 1 base from J, with 4 bases in between. CDR3 loop: CASSPIRTDTQYF. The CDR3 nucleotides read TGTGCCAGCTCACCAATACGCACAGATACGCAGTATTTT. Supplemented by reference TRBV18 and TRBJ2-3, the full variable domain reads NAGVMQNPRHLVRRRGQEARLRCSPMKGHSHVYWYRQLPEEGLKFMVYLQKENIIDESGMPKERFSAEFPKEGPSILRIQQVVRGDSAAYFCASSPIRTDTQYFGPGTRLTVL.

Note on this clonotype: A read error is possible here, since a much larger clone lies one base away. The chain links TRBV28 to TRBJ2-7, with TRBD1 as a possible D gene (6 bases). The V end was cut by 6 bases, the J end by 7 bases, with 16 bases between. The CDR3 sequence is 13 residues long. Germline V lookup: CDR1 MDHEN, CDR2 SYDVKM. The chain's CDR3 is CASRSGQSSEQYF. The CDR3 nucleotides read TGTGCCAGCAGGTCCGGACAGTCCTCGGAGCAGTACTTC. The variable domain in full, completed from reference TRBV28 and TRBJ2-7, reads DVKVTQSSRYLVKRTGEKVFLECVQDMDHENMFWYRQDPGLGLRLIYFSYDVKMKEKGDIPEGYSVSREKKERFSLILESASTNQTSMYLCASRSGQSSEQYFGPGTRLTVT.

This clonotype has at least ten counts. This chain links TRBV3-1 with TRBJ1-2; D possibly corresponds to TRBD1 (6 bases). V gave up 0 bases and J gave up 6 bases, with 11 bases separating them. This CDR3 has 14 amino acids. Germline loops: CDR1 LGHDT, CDR2 YNNKEL (reference sequence). The CDR3 DNA reads as TGTGCCAGCAGCCAAGATGGGGGGGCTAATGGCTACACCTTC. Translating it yields CASSQDGGANGYTF.

There are a few counts of this clonotype. The V call is TRBV28, the J call TRBJ2-7, with TRBD1 identical over 7 bases. V lost 4 bases and J lost 0; bases outside the gene matches: 18. Germline CDR1 is MDHEN and CDR2 is SYDVKM. This CDR3 contains 19 residues. The CDR3 DNA sequence: TGTGCCAGCAGTTCGCCCTCGACAGGGCTTTTAACCCACTCCTACGAGCAGTACTTC. It encodes CASSSPSTGLLTHSYEQYF.

This clonotype was seen a few times. The junction shows a germline mismatch at one end, possibly a read error. The gene calls are TRBV20-1 and TRBJ2-5, with D perhaps given as TRBD1 or TRBD2 (6 bases each). Germline-derived CDR1 and CDR2 are DFQATT and SNEGSKA (reference sequence). The CDR3 extends over 13 amino acids. The CDR3 sequence is CSASWGAQEAQYF. The DNA of the CDR3 is TGCAGTGCTAGCTGGGGGGCCCAAGAGGCCCAGTACTTC.

This clonotype was detected ten times or more. The chain couples TRBV28 to TRBJ1-1, with unresolved D. Looked up from germline, CDR1 is MDHEN and CDR2 is SYDVKM. The CDR3 runs 12 residues. V dropped 3 bases and J dropped 1 base, with 3 bases sitting between them. The DNA for the CDR3 is TGTGCCAGCAGTTTTCCGAACACTGAAGCTTTCTTT. Its translation: CASSFPNTEAFF.

The gene calls are TRBV3-1 and TRBJ1-2, with D possibly matching TRBD1 (5 bases). This CDR3 has 13 amino acids. Germline V gene data show CDR1 as LGHDT and CDR2 as YNNKEL (reference sequence). The ends were cut back, 4 bases at V and 4 bases at J, with 10 bases in the middle. CDR3 region: CASSRGGIYGYTF. CDR3 sequence (DNA): TGTGCCAGCAGCCGGGGCGGAATCTATGGCTACACCTTC.

This clonotype was picked up many times. The chain links TRBV20-1 to TRBJ2-5; 9 positions match TRBD2. The CDR3 is 16 amino acids. After removal of 3 bases from V and 5 bases from J, the junction contained 13 bases not matched to a gene. Per the germline V gene, CDR1 is DFQATT and CDR2 is SNEGSKA (reference sequence). Here the CDR3 reads CSASVIGASGVETQYF. CDR3 in DNA: TGCAGTGCTAGCGTTATCGGCGCTAGCGGGGTGGAGACCCAGTACTTC.

About this clonotype itself: No conserved phenylalanine or tryptophan ends this CDR3, so it is likely a read error. The rearrangement links TRBV4-1 to TRBJ2-4; no reliable D call. This CDR3 is 13 amino acids long. V lost 0 bases, J lost 4 bases, and 4 bases lay in between. Per germline, CDR1 MGHRA and CDR2 YSYEKL. This CDR3 reads CASSQDYKNIQYL. The CDR3 bases are TGCGCCAGCAGCCAAGATTATAAAAACATTCAGTACCTC.

This clonotype was seen a few times. A much larger clone is a single base away; this may be a read error. The gene calls are TRBV20-1 and TRBJ1-5; TRBD1 might be the D (5 bases). This CDR3 has 14 residues. Germline V lookup: CDR1 DFQATT, CDR2 SNEGSKA (reference sequence). The CDR3 sequence is CSAWDGRANQPQNF. DNA for the CDR3: TGCAGTGCTTGGGACGGACGGGCGAATCAGCCCCAGAATTTT.

This clonotype came up many times. The rearrangement uses TRBV27 and TRBJ2-7; 9 nucleotides match TRBD2. Unmatched junction bases numbered 5, after V lost 4 bases and J lost 4 bases. This CDR3 contains 14 residues. Germline lookup yields CDR1 MNHEY and CDR2 SMNVEV (reference sequence). The CDR3 loop reads CASSWGSGSYEQYF. The CDR3 region has the DNA TGTGCCAGCAGTTGGGGTAGCGGGAGTTACGAGCAGTACTTC.